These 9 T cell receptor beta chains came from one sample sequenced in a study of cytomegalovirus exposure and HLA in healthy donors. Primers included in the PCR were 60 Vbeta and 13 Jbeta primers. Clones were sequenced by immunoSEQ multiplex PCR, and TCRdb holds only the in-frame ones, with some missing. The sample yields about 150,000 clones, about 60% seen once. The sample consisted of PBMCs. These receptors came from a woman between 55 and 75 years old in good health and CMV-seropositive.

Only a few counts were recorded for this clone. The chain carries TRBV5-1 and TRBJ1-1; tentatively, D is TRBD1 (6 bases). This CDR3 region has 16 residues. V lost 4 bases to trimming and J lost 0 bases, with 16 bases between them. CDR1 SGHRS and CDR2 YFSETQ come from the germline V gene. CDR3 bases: TGCGCCAGCAGCAGCTACAGGGATACCATGAACACTGAAGCTTTCTTT. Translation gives CASSSYRDTMNTEAFF. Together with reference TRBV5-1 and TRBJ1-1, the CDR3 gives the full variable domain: KAGVTQTPRYLIKTRGQQVTLSCSPISGHRSVSWYQQTPGQGLQFLFEYFSETQRNKGNFPGRFSGRQFSNSRSEMNVSTLELGDSALYLCASSSYRDTMNTEAFFGQGTRLTVV.

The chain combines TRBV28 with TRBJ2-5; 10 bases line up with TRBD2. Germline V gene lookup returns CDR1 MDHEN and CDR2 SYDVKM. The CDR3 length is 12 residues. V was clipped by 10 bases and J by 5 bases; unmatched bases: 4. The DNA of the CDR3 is TGTGCCACGCGACTAGCGGGTGAGACCCAGTACTTC. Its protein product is CATRLAGETQYF.

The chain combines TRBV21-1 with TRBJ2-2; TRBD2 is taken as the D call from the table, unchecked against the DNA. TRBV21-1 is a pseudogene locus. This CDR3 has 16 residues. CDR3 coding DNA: TGTGCCAGCAGCAGATCTAACCTGAGGGACACCGGGGAGCTGTTTTTT. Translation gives CASSRSNLRDTGELFF.

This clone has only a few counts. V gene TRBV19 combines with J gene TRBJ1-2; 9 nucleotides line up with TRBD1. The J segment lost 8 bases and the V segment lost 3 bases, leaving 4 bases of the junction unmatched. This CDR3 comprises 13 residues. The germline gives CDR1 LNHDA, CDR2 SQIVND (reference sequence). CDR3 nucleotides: TGTGCCAGTAGTATGGACAGGGGAAGGGGCTACACCTTC. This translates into CASSMDRGRGYTF.

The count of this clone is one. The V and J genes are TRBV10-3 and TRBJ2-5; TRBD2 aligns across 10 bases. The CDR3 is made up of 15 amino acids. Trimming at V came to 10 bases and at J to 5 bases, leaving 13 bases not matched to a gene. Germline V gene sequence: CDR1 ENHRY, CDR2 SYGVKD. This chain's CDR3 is CATLKVAGGTETQYF. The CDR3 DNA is TGTGCCACTCTGAAAGTAGCGGGAGGAACGGAGACCCAGTACTTC.

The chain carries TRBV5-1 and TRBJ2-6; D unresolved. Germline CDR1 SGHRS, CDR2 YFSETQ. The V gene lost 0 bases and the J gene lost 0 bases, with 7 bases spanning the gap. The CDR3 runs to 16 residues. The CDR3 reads CASSLDPISGANVLTF. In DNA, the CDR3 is TGCGCCAGCAGCTTGGATCCTATCTCTGGGGCCAACGTCCTGACTTTC.

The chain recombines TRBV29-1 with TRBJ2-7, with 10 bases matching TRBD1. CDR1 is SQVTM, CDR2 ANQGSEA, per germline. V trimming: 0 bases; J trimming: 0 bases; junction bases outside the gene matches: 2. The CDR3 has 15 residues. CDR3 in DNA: TGCAGCGTTGAAGAGGACAGGGGGGACTCCTACGAGCAGTACTTC. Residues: CSVEEDRGDSYEQYF.

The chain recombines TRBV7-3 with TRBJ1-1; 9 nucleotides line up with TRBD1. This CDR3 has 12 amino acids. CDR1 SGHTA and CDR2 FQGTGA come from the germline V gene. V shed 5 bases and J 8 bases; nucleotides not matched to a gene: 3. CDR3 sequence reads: CASSHTGGEAFF. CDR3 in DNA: TGTGCCAGCAGCCATACAGGGGGCGAAGCTTTCTTT.

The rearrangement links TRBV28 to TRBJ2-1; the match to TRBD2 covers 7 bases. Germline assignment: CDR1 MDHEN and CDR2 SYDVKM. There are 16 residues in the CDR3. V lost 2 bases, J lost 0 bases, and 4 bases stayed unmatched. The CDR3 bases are TGTGCCAGCAGTTTAGGAGGGAGGGGCTCCTACAATGAGCAGTTCTTC. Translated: CASSLGGRGSYNEQFF.